The 23 T cell receptor beta chains listed next were all sequenced from one sample in a study of beta chain features in type 1 diabetes. Whole-study results and caveats: Shortening that was moderate but significant affected the TCRB CDR3s of Type 1 diabetes patients in all four CD4+ subsets.

Their specific antigens are unknown. Expressed TCRB transcripts got sequenced, as all isolated RNA was reverse transcribed. The table came from immunoSEQ multiplex PCR; TCRdb's copy has only in-frame clones and leaves some out. The table records some 640,000 clones, about 14% of them present only once. The material sequenced was naive CD4+ T cells from blood. Receptor source: a young man with type 1 diabetes.

The chain recombines TRBV6-5 with TRBJ2-1; 7 nucleotides match TRBD1. This CDR3 has 13 residues. Germline V CDR1 and CDR2: MNHEY, SVGAGI. Unmatched junction bases numbered 6, after V lost 6 bases and J lost 7 bases. As DNA, the CDR3 is TGTGCCAGCAGAACCGGACAGGCGAATGAGCAGTTCTTC. It translates to CASRTGQANEQFF.

In this sample, this clone turned up a few times. This chain connects TRBV23-1 to TRBJ1-1, with a weak D call TRBD1 (6 bases). TRBV23-1 is placed among ORFs of uncertain function. CDR3 length: 15 amino acids. V lost 7 bases, J lost 0 bases, and 15 bases lay in between. CDR3 amino acids: CASTRKAGVNTEAFF. The CDR3 DNA follows: TGCGCCAGCACCCGCAAGGCAGGGGTGAACACTGAAGCTTTCTTT.

This clone has more than one count but fewer than ten. The J gene is TRBJ2-5, the V gene TRBV28, with 8 bases identical to TRBD1. Germline CDR1 MDHEN, CDR2 SYDVKM. The CDR3 covers 13 residues. The V gene end was trimmed by 6 bases and the J gene end by 5 bases; junction bases not matched to a gene: 5. This chain's CDR3 is CASRRTGLETQYF. CDR3 bases: TGTGCCAGCAGGAGGACAGGGTTGGAGACCCAGTACTTC. Complete variable domain (other parts from reference TRBV28 and TRBJ2-5): DVKVTQSSRYLVKRTGEKVFLECVQDMDHENMFWYRQDPGLGLRLIYFSYDVKMKEKGDIPEGYSVSREKKERFSLILESASTNQTSMYLCASRRTGLETQYFGPGTRLLVL.

The V and J genes are TRBV7-2 and TRBJ2-5, with 9 bases aligning to TRBD1. Germline values: CDR1 SGHTA, CDR2 FQGNSA. The junction had 9 bases not matched to a gene; V was cut back by 6 bases and J by 4 bases. The CDR3 covers 15 residues. CDR3 sequence reads: CASSDPGQGRETQYF. The DNA for the CDR3 is TGTGCCAGCAGTGACCCGGGACAGGGAAGAGAGACCCAGTACTTC. Full variable domain (missing parts from reference TRBV7-2 and TRBJ2-5): GAGVSQSPSNKVTEKGKDVELRCDPISGHTALYWYRQSLGQGLEFLIYFQGNSAPDKSGLPSDRFSAERTGGSVSTLTIQRTQQEDSAVYLCASSDPGQGRETQYFGPGTRLLVL.

This clone was picked up a small number of times. The V and J genes are TRBV2 and TRBJ1-1; D is possibly TRBD1 (5 bases). Per germline, CDR1 SNHLY and CDR2 FYNNEI. With 11 bases removed from V and 1 base from J, the gap between germline ends came to 14 bases. The CDR3 is made up of 13 amino acids. As DNA, the CDR3 is TGTGCCGGAGGAGGGGAAGGGAACACTGAAGCTTTCTTT. Amino acids: CAGGGEGNTEAFF. The full variable domain, its missing parts supplied by reference TRBV2 and TRBJ1-1, is EPEVTQTPSHQVTQMGQEVILRCVPISNHLYFYWYRQILGQKVEFLVSFYNNEISEKSEIFDDQFSVERPDGSNFTLKIRSTKLEDSAMYFCAGGGEGNTEAFFGQGTRLTVV.

The sample holds a few counts of this clone. J is TRBJ2-3 and V is TRBV6-6; 7 nucleotides match TRBD1. Germline assignment: CDR1 MNHNY and CDR2 SVGAGI (reference sequence). CDR3 length: 14 amino acids. V lost 7 bases to trimming and J lost 1 base; unmatched junction nucleotides: 5. The CDR3 sequence: CASKRGRGTDTQYF. The CDR3 DNA sequence: TGTGCCAGCAAGAGGGGGCGGGGCACAGATACGCAGTATTTT.

The chain combines TRBV4-2 with TRBJ2-5; 12 nucleotides agree with TRBD2. Looked up from germline, CDR1 is LGHNA and CDR2 is YNFKEQ. This CDR3 is 15 amino acids long. V shed 4 bases and J 2 bases; nucleotides not matched to a gene: 2. In DNA form, the CDR3 reads TGTGCCAGCAGCCCTGGGACTAGCGGGCAAGAGACCCAGTACTTC. Amino acid sequence: CASSPGTSGQETQYF.

The rearrangement joins TRBV29-1 to TRBJ2-5, with D unclear. Germline values: CDR1 SQVTM, CDR2 ANQGSEA. The CDR3 totals 11 residues. Deletions cut 6 bases from V and 7 bases from J, with 12 bases between. CDR3 sequence (DNA): TGCAGCGTAACCAGATCCGGGACCCAGTACTTC. This gives the protein CSVTRSGTQYF.

The chain combines TRBV11-3 with TRBJ2-5; D is ambiguous. The CDR3 contains 14 residues. Trimming shortened V by 1 base and J by 7 bases, and 13 bases separated the two germline ends. The germline V gene encodes CDR1 SGHNT and CDR2 YENEEA. CDR3 coding DNA: TGTGCCAGCAGCTTAGGCTCGGCCGCCCGGACCCAGTACTTC. Protein sequence: CASSLGSAARTQYF.

The chain carries TRBV9 and TRBJ1-6, with a possible D match to TRBD1 (6 bases). The ends were cut back, 4 bases at V and 16 bases at J, with 15 bases in the middle. Germline loops: CDR1 SGDLS, CDR2 YYNGEE. The CDR3 extends over 12 amino acids. The DNA for the CDR3 is TGTGCCAGCAGCCCCGGGGGCGGTAATCTCCACTTT. Translating it yields CASSPGGGNLHF.

V gene TRBV30 combines with J gene TRBJ2-3; no definite D call. Germline loops: CDR1 GTSNPN, CDR2 SVGIG (reference sequence). The CDR3 runs to 13 residues. V was pared by 0 bases and J by 6 bases, with 10 bases between. DNA of the CDR3: TGTGCCTGGAGTGTAATTCCGACGGATACGCAGTATTTT. Its protein product is CAWSVIPTDTQYF. Variable domain in full (rest from reference TRBV30 and TRBJ2-3): SQTIHQWPATLVQPVGSPLSLECTVEGTSNPNLYWYRQAAGRGLQLLFYSVGIGQISSEVPQNLSASRPQDRQFILSSKKLLLSDSGFYLCAWSVIPTDTQYFGPGTRLTVL.

This clone was seen more than once but under ten times. The chain couples TRBV20-1 to TRBJ2-1; D gene ambiguous. The V end lost 5 bases, the J end lost 8 bases, and 10 bases lay between the germline ends. The germline V gene has CDR1 DFQATT and CDR2 SNEGSKA (reference sequence). This CDR3 comprises 11 residues. CDR3 DNA sequence: TGCAGTGCTGTTCTACGATATGAGCAGTTCTTC. Protein product: CSAVLRYEQFF.

This clone has a handful of counts. A much more abundant neighbour one base away suggests this may be a read error. The V call is TRBV5-4, the J call TRBJ2-1; D is uncertain. Germline assignment: CDR1 SGHNT and CDR2 YYREEE (reference sequence). Between the trimmed V and J ends, which lost 7 bases and 0 bases, there was a span of 2 bases. This CDR3 contains 11 residues. The CDR3 region has the DNA TGTGCCAGCGGCTCCTACAATGAGCAGTTCTTC. Amino acids: CASGSYNEQFF.

This clone was seen a few times. The V gene is TRBV5-1, the J gene TRBJ2-3; the match to TRBD2 covers 12 bases. The J segment lost 1 base and the V segment lost 6 bases, leaving 6 bases of the junction unmatched. This CDR3 spans 16 amino acids. The V gene's germline CDR1 is SGHRS and CDR2 YFSETQ. CDR3 sequence: CASIRGLAGGTDTQYF. CDR3 bases: TGCGCCAGCATAAGGGGACTAGCGGGCGGCACAGATACGCAGTATTTT.

The chain has TRBV28 and TRBJ2-7; 7 positions agree with TRBD1. Germline CDR1 reads MDHEN; CDR2 reads SYDVKM. The CDR3 is made up of 15 amino acids. V trimming: 3 bases; J trimming: 4 bases; junction bases outside the gene matches: 9. CDR3 nucleotides: TGTGCCAGCAGTTTCCCGGACAGGAAGGGGTACGAGCAGTACTTC. This translates into CASSFPDRKGYEQYF.

The gene calls are TRBV7-9 and TRBJ1-1; a weak D match, TRBD1 (5 bases). The CDR3 contains 14 residues. Trimming stripped 6 bases from V and 1 base from J, with 12 bases between. CDR1 SEHNR and CDR2 FQNEAQ come from the germline V gene (reference sequence). CDR3 nucleotides: TGTGCCAGCAGGAGGGACCGAGAGAACACTGAAGCTTTCTTT. Translated: CASRRDRENTEAFF.

The CDR3 loop reads CASSPGAGGPSEQYF. CDR3 nucleotide sequence: TGTGCCAGCTCCCCAGGGGCGGGAGGGCCCTCCGAGCAGTACTTC. The chain recombines TRBV18 with TRBJ2-7; 9 nucleotides align to TRBD2. The ends lost 6 bases at V and 6 bases at J; junction bases unmatched: 12. The CDR3 contains 15 residues. Germline V lookup: CDR1 KGHSH, CDR2 LQKENI.

This chain links TRBV21-1 with TRBJ1-1; the table gives TRBD1 as D, unverified against the DNA. TRBV21-1 is annotated as a pseudogene. This CDR3 has 13 amino acids. The CDR3 coding sequence is TGTGCCAGCAGCGGGGCACGAAACCCTGAAGCTTTCTTT. Translated: CASSGARNPEAFF.

This chain joins TRBV2 and TRBJ2-7; 8 positions agree with TRBD1. CDR1 is SNHLY, CDR2 FYNNEI, per germline. CDR3 length: 11 residues. V shed 9 bases and J 6 bases; nucleotides not matched to a gene: 4. The CDR3 protein is CASATGAEQYF. The CDR3 DNA reads as TGTGCCAGTGCGACAGGGGCCGAGCAGTACTTC.

This clone was found a few times. The CDR3 here is CAIKGGYPDTQYF. In DNA, the CDR3 is TGTGCCATCAAAGGAGGCTACCCAGATACGCAGTATTTT. The chain recombines TRBV10-3 with TRBJ2-3; TRBD2 might be the D (5 bases). The length of the CDR3 is 13 residues. V shed 7 bases and J shed 4 bases, with 12 bases lying between them. Germline V lookup: CDR1 ENHRY, CDR2 SYGVKD.

This clone was observed a handful of times. The CDR3 region has the DNA TGTGCCTGGAGTGTATCGGTGAAAGAGACCCAGTACTTC. This gives the protein CAWSVSVKETQYF. The chain links TRBV30 to TRBJ2-5; D remains ambiguous. The length of the CDR3 is 13 residues. Germline CDR1 is GTSNPN and CDR2 is SVGIG (reference sequence). V lost 0 bases and J lost 3, with 8 bases in between.

This chain joins TRBV6-5 and TRBJ2-1; no reliable D call. This CDR3 comprises 13 residues. Germline lookup yields CDR1 MNHEY and CDR2 SVGAGI. Trimming cost V 8 bases and J 5 bases, with 13 bases left between them. The CDR3 nucleotides are TGTGCCAGCCGTAACGGGTGGGACAATGAGCAGTTCTTC. It is translated as CASRNGWDNEQFF.

This clone was detected a few times. V and J are TRBV7-2 and TRBJ1-1, with D unclear. Germline CDR1 SGHTA, CDR2 FQGNSA. V dropped 5 bases and J dropped 1 base, with 23 bases sitting between them. This CDR3 is built from 18 residues. The CDR3 spells CASSPSRGGQSRNTEAFF. Written as DNA, the CDR3 is TGTGCCAGCAGCCCCAGCCGTGGCGGCCAAAGCAGGAACACTGAAGCTTTCTTT.